Following are 5 T cell receptor beta chains from one sample sequenced in a study of T-cell memory formation after mild COVID-19. MiXCR was run by TCRdb on the 5' RACE reads, yielding one entry per CDR3 protein. The sample has hundreds of thousands of distinct CDR3 sequences; about a fifth are singletons. Material: PBMCs or a T cell subset sorted from them (not recorded which). These receptors all stem from an adult woman who had mild COVID-19 (a few samples of this study predate the infection). Cell type and time point are not known.

This clonotype was seen repeatedly, ten times or more. The J gene is TRBJ1-1, the V gene TRBV5-1; 8 nucleotides align to TRBD1. The germline gives CDR1 SGHRS, CDR2 YFSETQ. With 4 bases clipped from V and 0 bases from J, the junction kept 8 bases outside the gene matches. This CDR3 has 16 amino acids. The CDR3 is CASSPELGQVNTEAFF. CDR3 nucleotide sequence: TGCGCCAGCAGCCCCGAGCTGGGACAGGTGAACACTGAAGCTTTCTTT.

The rearrangement uses TRBV5-1 and TRBJ2-4; weak D call: TRBD2 (7 bases). There are 17 residues in the CDR3. CDR1 and CDR2 (germline): SGHRS, YFSETQ. Trimming took off 4 bases at V and 0 bases at J, with 17 bases between the two ends. The CDR3 nucleotides read TGCGCCAGCAGCATTGCGGGGGCACATGTAGCCAAAAACATTCAGTACTTC. Protein product: CASSIAGAHVAKNIQYF.

J is TRBJ1-5 and V is TRBV29-1; 12 bases match TRBD1. The CDR3 contains 14 residues. CDR1 is SQVTM and CDR2 is ANQGSEA in the germline V gene. V shed 6 bases, J shed 1 base, and the junction held 1 base outside the gene matches. The CDR3 DNA is TGCAGCGTGGGGACAGGGGGCAGCAATCAGCCCCAGCATTTT. Translation gives CSVGTGGSNQPQHF. The whole variable domain, remainder taken from reference TRBV29-1 and TRBJ1-5, is SAVISQKPSRDICQRGTSLTIQCQVDSQVTMMFWYRQQPGQSLTLIATANQGSEATYESGFVIDKFPISRPNLTFSTLTVSNMSPEDSSIYLCSVGTGGSNQPQHFGDGTRLSIL.

In this sample, this clonotype turned up a few times. CDR3 sequence (DNA): TGTGCCAGCAGCTTAAGCGGGAAGTGGGAGCCAGATACGCAGTATTTT. Residues: CASSLSGKWEPDTQYF. The chain couples TRBV7-9 to TRBJ2-3; 7 bases map to TRBD2. The CDR3 has 16 amino acids. V lost 2 bases and J lost 4; bases outside the gene matches: 9. Germline CDR1 is SEHNR and CDR2 is FQNEAQ (reference sequence).

As regards this clonotype: Because it lacks the conserved phenylalanine or tryptophan at the end, this CDR3 is likely a read error. V is TRBV2 and J is TRBJ2-5, with D unclear. Germline-derived CDR1 and CDR2 are SNHLY and FYNNEI. Trimming took off 4 bases at V and 1 base at J, with 7 bases between the two ends. The CDR3 spans 13 residues. The CDR3 here is CASSATFQETQYL. In nucleotides, the CDR3 is TGTGCCAGCAGTGCTACTTTCCAAGAGACCCAGTACTTA.